This T cell receptor (beta chain) comes out of a study of cytomegalovirus exposure and HLA in healthy donors. Looking at the study overall: Most donors, about 77% of more than 300 genotyped, fell in the Caucasian-associated ancestry cluster. General study findings and limits: More clonal expansion characterized HLA-associated TCR beta chains than equally common others in a later analysis.

Comment on this clone: What it recognizes is unknown.

CDR3 length: 17 residues. The PCR contained 60 Vbeta and 13 Jbeta primers. Here immunoSEQ multiplex PCR was the method, and the copy in TCRdb shows in-frame clones only, minus some. The sample holds fewer than 200,000 clones, 80% seen once. Though nominally healthy at sampling, donors likely had unrecorded immune exposures. The sample taken for sequencing was PBMCs. The sequence was collected from a male donor in good health and CMV-seronegative. The gene calls are TRBV12-2 and TRBJ2-5; TRBD2, the D gene given by the table, was not confirmed from the DNA. TRBV12-2 is annotated as a pseudogene. CDR3 sequence reads: CASRFKVPSGIQETQYF. CDR3 bases: TGTGCAAGTCGCTTTAAGGTTCCTAGCGGGATCCAAGAGACCCAGTACTTC.